These 10 T cell receptor beta chains were sequenced from one sample in a study of T cells in women clearing cervical HPV infection. Using immunoSEQ multiplex PCR, the repertoire was profiled, and TCRdb retains in-frame clones only, with some absent. The sample table includes tens of thousands of clones. Material: blood buffy coat. These receptor sequences come from a woman between 18 and 69 years old with a cervical HPV16 infection that either progressed to CIN3+ or cleared (not recorded which).

As for this clone: Read sequence stops 3 residues before the CDR3 end, and the germline J gene provides the missing end. The chain uses TRBV5-1 and TRBJ1-6; possible D gene TRBD1, 6 bases. Germline loops: CDR1 SGHRS, CDR2 YFSETQ. The CDR3 is made up of 14 amino acids. Trimming left V 4 bases short and J 7 bases short, with 12 bases between. The CDR3 here is CASSLPGVNSPLHF. Partial CDR3 DNA: TGCGCCAGCAGCCTCCCAGGGGTAAATTCACCC. Variable domain in full (rest from reference TRBV5-1 and TRBJ1-6): KAGVTQTPRYLIKTRGQQVTLSCSPISGHRSVSWYQQTPGQGLQFLFEYFSETQRNKGNFPGRFSGRQFSNSRSEMNVSTLELGDSALYLCASSLPGVNSPLHFGNGTRLTVT.

Regarding this clone: The read stops 3 residues short of the end of the CDR3; the missing end is completed from the germline J gene. This rearrangement joins TRBV7-9 to TRBJ1-1; D may be TRBD1 (5 bases). The CDR3 is made up of 12 amino acids. CDR1 SEHNR and CDR2 FQNEAQ come from the germline V gene (reference sequence). The sequenced CDR3 bases are TGTGCCAGCAGTCCACCAGGGAAGATG. Translating gives CASSPPGKM. Given in full, the CDR3 is CASSPPGKMAFF. The whole variable domain, filled in from reference TRBV7-9 and TRBJ1-1, reads DTGVSQNPRHKITKRGQNVTFRCDPISEHNRLYWYRQTLGQGPEFLTYFQNEAQLEKSRLLSDRFSAERPKGSFSTLEIQRTEQGDSAMYLCASSPPGKMAFFGQGTRLTVV.

Remarks on this clone: The DNA ends 3 residues before the CDR3 does, and the rest of the CDR3 is filled in from the germline J gene. The J gene is TRBJ1-4, the V gene TRBV5-6; TRBD1 might be the D (6 bases). Trimming left V 1 base short and J 10 bases short, with 17 bases between. Per the germline V gene, CDR1 is SGHDT and CDR2 is YYEEEE. CDR3 size: 15 residues. The chain's CDR3 is CASSLSHQGSGKLFF. The CDR3 DNA, read in part, is TGTGCCAGCAGCTTGTCCCACCAGGGGTCTGGAAAA.

Concerning this clone itself: The missing CDR3 end, 3 residues past where the read stops, is filled in from the germline J gene. The rearrangement joins TRBV6-2 or TRBV6-3 to TRBJ2-6, with D perhaps TRBD1 (6 bases). V was trimmed by 5 bases and J by 0 bases, leaving 11 bases between them. CDR1 is MNHEY, CDR2 SVGEGT, per germline. The CDR3 is 16 residues long. Partial CDR3 DNA: TGTGCCAGCAGTGTACAGGACAGCTCTGGGGCCAACGTC. Its translation: CASSVQDSSGANV. The full-length CDR3 reads as CASSVQDSSGANVLTF.

In the case of this clone: The read stops 3 residues short of the end of the CDR3; the missing end is completed from the germline J gene. The genes are TRBV20-1 and TRBJ1-1; the D is unclear. This CDR3 has 13 amino acids. Germline CDR1 DFQATT, CDR2 SNEGSKA (reference sequence). With 1 base removed from V and 1 base from J, the gap between germline ends came to 7 bases. The sequenced part of the CDR3 DNA is TGCAGTGCTAGAGGTCAGAGGAACACTGAA. Translating gives CSARGQRNTE. The whole CDR3 sequence reads CSARGQRNTEAFF.

Concerning this clone: The read finishes 3 residues shy of the CDR3 end, and the germline J gene is used to complete it. This sequence joins TRBV12-5 and TRBJ2-1; 10 bases align to TRBD2. Unmatched junction bases numbered 12, after V lost 1 base and J lost 9 bases. The germline V gene has CDR1 LGHNT and CDR2 FRNRAP. The CDR3 has 17 amino acids. CDR3 loop: CASGLARLAGARGEQFF. The sequenced CDR3 bases are TGTGCTAGTGGTTTGGCACGCCTAGCGGGGGCCAGGGGTGAG.

In the case of this clone: The read terminates 3 residues ahead of where the CDR3 ends, so the germline J gene completes it. This chain links TRBV5-1 with TRBJ2-3, with TRBD1 identical over 11 bases. Germline CDR1 and CDR2: SGHRS and YFSETQ. The CDR3 covers 14 residues. Trimming cost V 5 bases and J 6 bases; bases outside gene matches: 5. The CDR3 sequence is CASSTGQGADTQYF. CDR3 DNA (partial): TGCGCCAGCAGTACCGGACAGGGGGCGGATACG.

As for this clone: The read ends 3 residues shy of where the CDR3 ends; the end is completed using the germline J gene. The chain uses TRBV7-8 and TRBJ1-2; 11 bases agree with TRBD1. J gave up 2 bases and V 6 bases, and 11 bases lay outside the gene matches. The CDR3 has 17 residues. CDR1 and CDR2 from the germline V gene are SGHVS and FQNEAQ. Incomplete CDR3 DNA: TGTGCCAGCAGACCCGGACAGGGGGCCGGAGCGAACTATGGC. Amino acids: CASRPGQGAGANYG. The whole CDR3 protein reads CASRPGQGAGANYGYTF.

In the case of this clone: Other nucleotide sequences in the sample specify the same CDR3. The CDR3 spells CASSPPIRTGYGYTF. The DNA read from the CDR3 is TGTGCCAGCTCCCCTCCTATCCGGACAGGGTATGGC. The chain has TRBV18 and TRBJ1-2, with 8 bases that match TRBD1. The CDR3 end is not reached by the read, which stops 3 residues before it; the germline J gene fills it in. The CDR3 is 15 amino acids. V dropped 6 bases and J dropped 5; count of bases not matched to a gene: 11. Germline loops: CDR1 KGHSH, CDR2 LQKENI.

Remarks on this clone: The read stops 3 residues short of the end of the CDR3; the missing end is completed from the germline J gene. V gene TRBV5-1 combines with J gene TRBJ2-2; tentatively, D is TRBD1 (7 bases). This CDR3 is 14 amino acids long. V was clipped by 4 bases and J by 6 bases, with 13 bases between them. Germline lookup yields CDR1 SGHRS and CDR2 YFSETQ. CDR3 region: CASSLGGQSGELFF. The sequenced CDR3 bases are TGCGCCAGCAGCCTGGGGGGACAGTCCGGGGAG. Drawing the rest from reference TRBV5-1 and TRBJ2-2, the complete variable domain is KAGVTQTPRYLIKTRGQQVTLSCSPISGHRSVSWYQQTPGQGLQFLFEYFSETQRNKGNFPGRFSGRQFSNSRSEMNVSTLELGDSALYLCASSLGGQSGELFFGEGSRLTVL.